One T cell receptor (beta chain) is described in this entry. Its antigen is not known. The data derive from a study of shared clonotypes between healthy human individuals. Study overall: Samples came from two female and a few male donors aged 18 to 49.

Points from the study as a whole: The donor pool, a small one, limited the genetic and exposure-history diversity represented.

None of the donors, who were healthy HIV-negative adults, had recently had acute infections or vaccinations. This was a deep-level run. Sequencing used immunoSEQ multiplex PCR; TCRdb keeps in-frame clones, though not all of them. The sample carries approximately 500,000 clones, about 84% recorded once. Germline V gene sequence: CDR1 MRHNA, CDR2 SNTAGT. V lost 4 bases to trimming and J lost 4 bases, with 8 bases between them. The CDR3 runs 14 residues. The V call is TRBV6-4, the J call TRBJ1-6; D is uncertain. The clonotype was recovered from a woman in her thirties or forties in good health. Some clones in this sample may be carry-over from other donors' samples. The sequenced sample consisted of PBMCs. The CDR3 nucleotides read TGTGCCAGCAGTGTGCGCCGTTATAATTCACCCCTCCACTTT. Its protein is CASSVRRYNSPLHF.